What follows is one TCR beta chain and its context. Its antigen is currently unknown. 5'-RACE, quantitative and with molecular barcodes, yielded the TCR beta libraries. One entry per CDR3 protein, called by TCRdb with MiXCR from the 5' RACE reads. The table includes under 150,000 distinct CDR3 sequences, 7% to 10% detected once. From germline, CDR1 is DFQATT and CDR2 SNEGSKA (reference sequence). J was trimmed by 4 bases and V by 6 bases; bases with no gene match: 11. CDR3 length: 15 amino acids. These data originate in a study of CD8 T cells in ankylosing spondylitis. Findings and caveats of the study: Matched ankylosing spondylitis synovial fluid reportedly showed significant enrichment of disease-linked clones.

The genes are TRBV20-1 and TRBJ2-1; 8 bases are shared with TRBD2. The TCR sequence derives from a male donor with ankylosing spondylitis. The sample comprised synovial fluid, either unsorted or a sorted T cell fraction (not recorded which). Here the CDR3 DNA reads TGCAGTGCAGACCCCAACAGCGGGAGTTACAATGAGCAGTTCTTC. The encoded protein is CSADPNSGSYNEQFF.